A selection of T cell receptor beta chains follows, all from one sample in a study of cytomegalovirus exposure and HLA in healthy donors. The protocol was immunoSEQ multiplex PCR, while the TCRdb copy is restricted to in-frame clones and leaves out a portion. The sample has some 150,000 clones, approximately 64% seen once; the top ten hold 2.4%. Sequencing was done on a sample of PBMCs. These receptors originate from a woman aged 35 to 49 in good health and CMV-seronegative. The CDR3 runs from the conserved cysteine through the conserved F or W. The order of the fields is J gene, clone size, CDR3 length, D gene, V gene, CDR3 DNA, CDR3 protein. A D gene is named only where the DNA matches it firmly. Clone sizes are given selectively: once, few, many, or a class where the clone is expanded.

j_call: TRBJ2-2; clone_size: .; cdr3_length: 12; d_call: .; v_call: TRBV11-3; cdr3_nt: TGTGCCAGCAGCTCCAGCACCGGGGAGCTGTTTTTT; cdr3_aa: CASSSSTGELFF
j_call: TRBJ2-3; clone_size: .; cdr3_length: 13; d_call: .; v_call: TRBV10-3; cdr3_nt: TGTGCCATTAGCGATGGCCCCACAGATACGCAGTATTTT; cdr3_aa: CAISDGPTDTQYF
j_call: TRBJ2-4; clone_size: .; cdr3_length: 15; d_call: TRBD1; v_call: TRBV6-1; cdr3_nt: TGTGCCAGCAGTCCCCGGGGACAGGAAGAAAACATTCAGTACTTC; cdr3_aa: CASSPRGQEENIQYF
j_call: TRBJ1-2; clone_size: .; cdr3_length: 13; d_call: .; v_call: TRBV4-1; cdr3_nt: TGCGCCAGCAGCCAAGGGACAGCCTGGGCCGACGCCTTC; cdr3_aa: CASSQGTAWADAF
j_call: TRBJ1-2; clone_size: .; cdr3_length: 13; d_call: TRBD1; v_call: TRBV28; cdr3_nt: TGTGCCAGCACTAGACAGGGAACCTATGGCTACACCTTC; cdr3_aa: CASTRQGTYGYTF
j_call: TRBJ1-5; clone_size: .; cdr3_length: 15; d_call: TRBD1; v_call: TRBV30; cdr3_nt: TGTGCCTGGAGTGTAGACAGGGGGTTGCGTCAGCCCCAGCATTTT; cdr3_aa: CAWSVDRGLRQPQHF
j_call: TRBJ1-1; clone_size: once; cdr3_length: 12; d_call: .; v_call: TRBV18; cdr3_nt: TGTGCCAGCTCACCTACAGGGACTGAAGCTTTCTTT; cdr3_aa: CASSPTGTEAFF
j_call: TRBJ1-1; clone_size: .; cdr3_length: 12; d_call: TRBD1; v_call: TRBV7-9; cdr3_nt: TGTGCCAGCAGCTGGGACAGCCCTGAAGCTTTCTTT; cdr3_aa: CASSWDSPEAFF
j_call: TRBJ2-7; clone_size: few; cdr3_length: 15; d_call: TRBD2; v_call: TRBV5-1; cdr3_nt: TGCGCCAGCAGCTTGGAGGGGACTAAAGGGAGCGAGCAGTACTTC; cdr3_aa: CASSLEGTKGSEQYF
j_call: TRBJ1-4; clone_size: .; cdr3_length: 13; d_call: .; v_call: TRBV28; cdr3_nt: TGTGCCAGCAGAGAGACAGTTGGGGAAAAACTGTTTTTT; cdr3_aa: CASRETVGEKLFF
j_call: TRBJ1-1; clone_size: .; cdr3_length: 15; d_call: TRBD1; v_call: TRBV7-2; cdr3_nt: TGTGCCAGCAGGCCCGCCCAAGGACAGGGAACTGAAGCTTTCTTT; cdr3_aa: CASRPAQGQGTEAFF
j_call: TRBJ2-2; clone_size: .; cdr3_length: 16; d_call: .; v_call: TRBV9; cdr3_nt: TGTGCCAGCAGCGTAGCCGCGAGCGAGAACACCGGGGAGCTGTTTTTT; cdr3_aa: CASSVAASENTGELFF
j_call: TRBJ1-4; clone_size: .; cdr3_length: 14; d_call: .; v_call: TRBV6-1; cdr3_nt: TGTGCCAGCACCCAGAGGGGGGAGGGGGAAAAACTGTTTTTT; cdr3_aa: CASTQRGEGEKLFF
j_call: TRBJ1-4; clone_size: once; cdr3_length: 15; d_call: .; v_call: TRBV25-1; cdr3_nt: TGTGCCAGCAGTGAATCGGAGGCCATTAATGAAAAACTGTTTTTT; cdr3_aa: CASSESEAINEKLFF
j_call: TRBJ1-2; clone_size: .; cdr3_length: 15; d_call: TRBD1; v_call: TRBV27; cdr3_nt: TGTGCCAGCAGTTCACCGGGACAGGGAATATATGGCTACACCTTC; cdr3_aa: CASSSPGQGIYGYTF
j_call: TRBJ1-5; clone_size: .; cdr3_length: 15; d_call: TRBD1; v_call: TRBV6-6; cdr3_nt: TGTGCCAGCAGTTACGACAGGGCGGGGGGTCAGCCCCAGCATTTT; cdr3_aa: CASSYDRAGGQPQHF
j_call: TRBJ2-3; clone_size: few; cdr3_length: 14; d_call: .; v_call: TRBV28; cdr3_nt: TGTGCCAGCAGTTCGCAGGTCGAAACAGATACGCAGTATTTT; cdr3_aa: CASSSQVETDTQYF
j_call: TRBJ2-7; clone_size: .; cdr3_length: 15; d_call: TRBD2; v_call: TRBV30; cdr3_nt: TGTGCCTGGAGTCTGGGGACTAGCGGAACCTACGAGCAGTACTTC; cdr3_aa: CAWSLGTSGTYEQYF
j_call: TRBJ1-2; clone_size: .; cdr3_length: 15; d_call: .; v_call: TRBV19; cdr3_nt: TGTGCCAGTAGCCCCGAACTGGGGAGTGGTGGTGGCTACACCTTC; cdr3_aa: CASSPELGSGGGYTF
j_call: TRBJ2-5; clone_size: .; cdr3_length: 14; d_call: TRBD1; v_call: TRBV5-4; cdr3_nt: TGTGCCAGCAGCTTCCGGGACAGGCAAGAGACCCAGTACTTC; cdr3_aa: CASSFRDRQETQYF
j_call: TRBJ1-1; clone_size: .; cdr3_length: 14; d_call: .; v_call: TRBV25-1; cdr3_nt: TGTGCCAGCAGGGCGGGGCCGATGAACACTGAAGCTTTCTTT; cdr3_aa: CASRAGPMNTEAFF
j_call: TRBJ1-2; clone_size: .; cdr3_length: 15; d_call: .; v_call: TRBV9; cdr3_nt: TGTGCCAGCAGCGCGATAGACAGGTTGCGGGTGGGCTACACCTTC; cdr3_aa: CASSAIDRLRVGYTF
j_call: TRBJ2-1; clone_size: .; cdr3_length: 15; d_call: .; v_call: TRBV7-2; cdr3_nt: TGTGCCAGCAGCTTAGAAGGGGCGAACTACAATGAGCAGTTCTTC; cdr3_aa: CASSLEGANYNEQFF
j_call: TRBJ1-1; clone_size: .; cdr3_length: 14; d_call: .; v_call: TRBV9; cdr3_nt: TGTGCCAGCGATGACGGGGGACGGCACACTGAAGCTTTCTTT; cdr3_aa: CASDDGGRHTEAFF
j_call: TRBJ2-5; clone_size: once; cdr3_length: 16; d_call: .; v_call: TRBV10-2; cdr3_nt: TGCGCCAGCAGTGAGCAGGCCCGGGAAGGAAGAGAGACCCAGTACTTC; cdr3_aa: CASSEQAREGRETQYF
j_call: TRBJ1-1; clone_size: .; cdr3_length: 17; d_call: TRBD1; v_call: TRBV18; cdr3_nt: TGTGCCAGCTCACCGACACTACAGGGGGGGCTGTCAGGGGGAGCTTTCTTT; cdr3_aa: CASSPTLQGGLSGGAFF
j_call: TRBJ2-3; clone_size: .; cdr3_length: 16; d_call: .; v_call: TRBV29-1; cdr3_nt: TGCAGCGTTGAAGATTTGGAGGGCCTCCCGCGGGATACGCAGTATTTT; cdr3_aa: CSVEDLEGLPRDTQYF
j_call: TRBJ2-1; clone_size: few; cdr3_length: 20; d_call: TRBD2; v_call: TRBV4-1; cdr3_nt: TGCGCCAGCAGCCCCAAGGGGCCGAGCGGGGGGCCTAGCTCCTACAATGAGCAGTTCTTC; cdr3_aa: CASSPKGPSGGPSSYNEQFF
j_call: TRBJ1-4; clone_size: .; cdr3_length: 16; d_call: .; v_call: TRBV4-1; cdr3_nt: TGCGCCAGCAGCTCAGGGGAGGGGGAATGGGGTGAAAAACTGTTTTTT; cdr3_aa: CASSSGEGEWGEKLFF
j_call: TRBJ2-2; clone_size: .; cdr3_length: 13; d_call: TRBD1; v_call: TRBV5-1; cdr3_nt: TGCGCCAGCGTTAAGGGGGCCACCGGGGAGCTGTTTTTT; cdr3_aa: CASVKGATGELFF
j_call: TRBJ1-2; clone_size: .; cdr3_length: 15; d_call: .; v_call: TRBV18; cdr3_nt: TGTGCCAGCTCACCAGGCGGGGGCGCAGGCTATGGCTACACCTTC; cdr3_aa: CASSPGGGAGYGYTF
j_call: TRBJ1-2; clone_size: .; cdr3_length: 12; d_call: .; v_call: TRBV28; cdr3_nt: TGTGCCAGCATGAGGCAGACCTATGGCTACACCTTC; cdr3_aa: CASMRQTYGYTF
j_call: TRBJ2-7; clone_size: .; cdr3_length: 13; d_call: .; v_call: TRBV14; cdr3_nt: TGTGCCAGCAGCCAAGAACAACACTACGAGCAGTACTTC; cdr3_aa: CASSQEQHYEQYF
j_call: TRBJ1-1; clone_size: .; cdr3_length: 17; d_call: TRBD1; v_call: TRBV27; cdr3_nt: TGTGCCAGCAGCTCGGTCGCGGGACAGGTCTCATTCCCTGAAGCTTTCTTT; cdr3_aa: CASSSVAGQVSFPEAFF
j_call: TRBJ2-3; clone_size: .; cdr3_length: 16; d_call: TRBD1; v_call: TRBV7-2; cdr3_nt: TGTGCCAGCAGCTCTCGCGGACAGGGGGCCGTAGATACGCAGTATTTT; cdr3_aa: CASSSRGQGAVDTQYF
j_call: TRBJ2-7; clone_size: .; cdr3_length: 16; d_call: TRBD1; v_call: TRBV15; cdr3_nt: TGTGCCACCAGCAGAGAGGGACAGGTGGGGCCTTACGAGCAGTACTTC; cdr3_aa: CATSREGQVGPYEQYF
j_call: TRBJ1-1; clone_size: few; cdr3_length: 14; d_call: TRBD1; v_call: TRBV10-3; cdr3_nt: TGTGCCATCACTCCGGGACAGGGACAGCCTGAAGCTTTCTTT; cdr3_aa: CAITPGQGQPEAFF
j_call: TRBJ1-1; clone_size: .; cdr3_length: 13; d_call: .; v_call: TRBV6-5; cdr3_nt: TGTGCCAGCAGTTTCGAGGGTTACACTGAAGCTTTCTTT; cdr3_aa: CASSFEGYTEAFF
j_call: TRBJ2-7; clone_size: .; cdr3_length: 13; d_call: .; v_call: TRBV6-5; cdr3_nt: TGTGCCAGCAGTTACGCCCACCTCGGGGAGCAGTACTTC; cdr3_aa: CASSYAHLGEQYF
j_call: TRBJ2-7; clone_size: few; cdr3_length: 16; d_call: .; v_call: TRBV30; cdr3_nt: TGTGCCTGGAGTGCAGGGGCGCTGAGGGTCTCCTACGAGCAGTACTTC; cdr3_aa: CAWSAGALRVSYEQYF
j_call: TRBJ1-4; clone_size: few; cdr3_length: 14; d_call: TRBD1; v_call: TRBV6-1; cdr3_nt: TGTGCCAGCAGGGGCCGGGACAGAGGTGAAAAACTGTTTTTT; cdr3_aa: CASRGRDRGEKLFF
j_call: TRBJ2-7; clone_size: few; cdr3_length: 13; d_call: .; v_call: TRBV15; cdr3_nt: TGTGCCACCAGCATGGCAGGAAACTACGAGCAGTACTTC; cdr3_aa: CATSMAGNYEQYF